This passage covers 16 T cell receptor beta chains from one sample sequenced in a study of blood T cell repertoires in COVID-19. Clones were sequenced by immunoSEQ multiplex PCR, and TCRdb holds only the in-frame ones, with some missing. Among about 310,000 clones listed, 75% to 90% were seen once. The sample comprised PBMCs or T cells enriched from blood (not recorded which). These receptors all stem from a woman aged 25 to 39 who had been exposed to COVID-19.

The rearrangement links TRBV3-1 (or the pseudogene TRBV3-2) to TRBJ2-5, with 9 bases matching TRBD2. Germline trimming cut 1 base from V and 5 bases from J; bases unmatched to any gene: 5. Germline V gene sequence: CDR1 LGHDT, CDR2 YNNKEL (reference sequence). The CDR3 totals 15 residues. The CDR3 coding sequence is TGTGCCAGCAGCCAAGTAGCGGGAGTATACGAGACCCAGTACTTC. It is translated as CASSQVAGVYETQYF.

The chain is built from TRBV4-1 and TRBJ2-7; no clear D. The CDR3 consists of 14 residues. Per germline, CDR1 MGHRA and CDR2 YSYEKL. The V end lost 2 bases, the J end lost 1 base, and 9 bases lay between the germline ends. The CDR3 nucleotides read TGCGCCAGCAGCCAACCTATAGAATCCTACGAGCAGTACTTC. Protein: CASSQPIESYEQYF.

Only a few counts were recorded for this clone. This chain links TRBV24-1 with TRBJ1-4; weak D call: TRBD1 (6 bases). Germline V gives CDR1 KGHDR, CDR2 SFDVKD. Between the trimmed V and J ends, which lost 7 bases and 8 bases, there was a span of 19 bases. The CDR3 covers 15 residues. The CDR3 nucleotides are TGTGCCACCAGCTCCGGGACACTAGGACGCGAAAAACTGTTTTTT. Protein: CATSSGTLGREKLFF.

This clone occurred a few times. The CDR3 loop reads CASRTGKENEKLFF. As DNA, the CDR3 is TGTGCCAGCAGAACAGGGAAAGAGAATGAAAAACTGTTTTTT. The chain employs TRBV2 and TRBJ1-4, with a possible D match to TRBD1 (6 bases). The V gene's germline CDR1 is SNHLY and CDR2 FYNNEI. CDR3 length: 14 amino acids. The V gene lost 6 bases and the J gene lost 5 bases, with 13 bases spanning the gap. Drawing the rest from reference TRBV2 and TRBJ1-4, the complete variable domain is EPEVTQTPSHQVTQMGQEVILRCVPISNHLYFYWYRQILGQKVEFLVSFYNNEISEKSEIFDDQFSVERPDGSNFTLKIRSTKLEDSAMYFCASRTGKENEKLFFGSGTQLSVL.

The chain joins TRBV15 to TRBJ1-2; no firm D call. Germline-derived CDR1 and CDR2 are LNHNV and YYDKDF (reference sequence). Between the trimmed V and J ends, which lost 0 bases and 4 bases, there was a span of 6 bases. The CDR3 runs 13 residues. The CDR3 DNA is TGTGCCACCAGCAGAGATCCCGGCTATGGCTACACCTTC. Residues: CATSRDPGYGYTF. The variable domain in full, with the rest retrieved from reference TRBV15 and TRBJ1-2, is DAMVIQNPRYQVTQFGKPVTLSCSQTLNHNVMYWYQQKSSQAPKLLFHYYDKDFNNEADTPDNFQSRRPNTSFCFLDIRSPGLGDTAMYLCATSRDPGYGYTFGSGTRLTVV.

The chain employs TRBV6-5 and TRBJ2-1; 7 bases agree with TRBD1. V lost 8 bases, J lost 0 bases, and 7 bases stayed unmatched. The CDR3 is 15 amino acids. From germline, CDR1 is MNHEY and CDR2 SVGAGI. The DNA of the CDR3 is TGTGCCAGCGTACCCAGGGGGAGCTCCTACAATGAGCAGTTCTTC. Its protein is CASVPRGSSYNEQFF.

This clone is a singleton in its sample. V usage is TRBV28 and J usage is TRBJ2-3; D gene ambiguous. The CDR3 spans 12 residues. Looked up from germline, CDR1 is MDHEN and CDR2 is SYDVKM. V was trimmed by 6 bases and J by 6 bases, leaving 10 bases between them. CDR3 region: CASSTGADTQYF. The CDR3 DNA reads as TGTGCCAGCAGCACCGGTGCGGATACGCAGTATTTT.

The rearrangement joins TRBV27 to TRBJ2-7; the match to TRBD2 covers 7 bases. The CDR3 is made up of 12 amino acids. Losses at the gene ends were 5 bases for V and 5 bases for J; bases not matched to a gene: 3. The germline CDR1 and CDR2 sequences are MNHEY and SMNVEV (reference sequence). This chain's CDR3 is CASSPTSNEQYF. CDR3 sequence (DNA): TGTGCCAGCAGTCCGACTAGCAACGAGCAGTACTTC.

The chain has TRBV30 and TRBJ2-1; 10 nucleotides align to TRBD2. The J segment lost 2 bases and the V segment lost 2 bases, leaving 6 bases of the junction unmatched. From germline, CDR1 is GTSNPN and CDR2 SVGIG (reference sequence). The CDR3 is made up of 16 amino acids. The chain's CDR3 is CAWSTTLAGAYNEQFF. For the CDR3, the DNA is TGTGCCTGGAGTACCACCCTAGCGGGAGCCTACAATGAGCAGTTCTTC.

This clone was detected only once. The chain employs TRBV7-8 and TRBJ1-1, with a weak D call TRBD1 (5 bases). The CDR3 loop spans 16 amino acids. Per the germline V gene, CDR1 is SGHVS and CDR2 is FQNEAQ. V was cut by 4 bases and J by 4 bases, with 19 bases left in between. CDR3 protein: CASSSTDSGLVTEAFF. DNA for the CDR3: TGTGCCAGCAGCTCTACCGACTCAGGGTTAGTCACTGAAGCTTTCTTT.

V and J are TRBV18 and TRBJ2-7, with 7 positions matching TRBD1. The CDR3 length is 14 residues. Germline assignment: CDR1 KGHSH and CDR2 LQKENI. Trimming removed 4 bases from V and 3 bases from J; junction bases left unmatched: 6. CDR3 nucleotides: TGTGCCAGCTCACAACAGGGACAGATCTACGAGCAGTACTTC. It specifies CASSQQGQIYEQYF.

The gene calls are TRBV7-9 and TRBJ1-1; D uncertain. Germline V gives CDR1 SEHNR, CDR2 FQNEAQ (reference sequence). Trimming removed 0 bases at V and 1 base at J, with 9 bases between. CDR3 length: 15 amino acids. The CDR3 here is CASSLARGKNTEAFF. The DNA of the CDR3 is TGTGCCAGCAGCTTAGCCCGGGGAAAGAACACTGAAGCTTTCTTT.

CDR3 DNA sequence: TGTGCCAGCAGCTTGCATCAGGGCAGGGTGCGGCCCCAGCATTTT. Its translation: CASSLHQGRVRPQHF. The J gene is TRBJ1-5, the V gene TRBV5-8; D might be TRBD1 (5 bases). CDR3 length: 15 amino acids. Germline loops: CDR1 SGHTS, CDR2 YDEGEE. V dropped 1 base and J dropped 9 bases, with 17 bases sitting between them.

V is TRBV12-3 or TRBV12-4 and J is TRBJ2-3, with TRBD2 matching 8 bases. V was pared by 2 bases and J by 10 bases, with 5 bases of the junction left unmatched. CDR3 length: 13 amino acids. The CDR3 DNA sequence: TGTGCCAGCAGTTTAAAGGGACTAGTTGCGCAGTATTTT. Translation: CASSLKGLVAQYF.

The chain couples TRBV4-3 to TRBJ1-5; unclear D gene. Germline CDR1 LGHNA, CDR2 YSLEER. CDR3 length: 16 residues. Between the trimmed V and J ends, which lost 0 bases and 7 bases, there was a span of 16 bases. CDR3: CASSQEVDRTGQPQHF. The CDR3 DNA reads as TGCGCCAGCAGCCAAGAAGTTGATCGGACTGGACAGCCCCAGCATTTT.

This sequence joins TRBV10-3 and TRBJ2-7; a possible D gene is TRBD1 (5 bases). The V and J ends lost 2 bases and 6 bases respectively, with 8 bases between them. The CDR3 totals 12 residues. Germline-derived CDR1 and CDR2 are ENHRY and SYGVKD. CDR3 sequence reads: CAISERQSEQYF. CDR3 in DNA: TGTGCCATCAGTGAGCGACAGTCCGAGCAGTACTTC.